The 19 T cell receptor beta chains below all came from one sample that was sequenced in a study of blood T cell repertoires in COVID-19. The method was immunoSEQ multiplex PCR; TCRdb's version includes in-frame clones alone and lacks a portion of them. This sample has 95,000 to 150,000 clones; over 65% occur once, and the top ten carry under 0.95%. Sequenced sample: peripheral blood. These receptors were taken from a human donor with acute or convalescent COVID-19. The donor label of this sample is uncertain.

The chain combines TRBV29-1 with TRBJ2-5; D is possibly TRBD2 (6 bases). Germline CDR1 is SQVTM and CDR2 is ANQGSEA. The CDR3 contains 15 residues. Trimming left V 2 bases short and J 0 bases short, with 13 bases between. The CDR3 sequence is CSVERLAGYQETQYF. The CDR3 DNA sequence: TGCAGCGTTGAACGCCTGGCGGGGTACCAAGAGACCCAGTACTTC.

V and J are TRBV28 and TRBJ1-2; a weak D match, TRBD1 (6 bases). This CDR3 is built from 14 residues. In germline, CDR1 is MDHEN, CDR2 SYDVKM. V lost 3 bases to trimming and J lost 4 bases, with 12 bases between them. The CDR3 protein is CASSLGAGTYGYTF. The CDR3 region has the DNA TGTGCCAGCAGTTTGGGGGCAGGGACCTATGGCTACACCTTC.

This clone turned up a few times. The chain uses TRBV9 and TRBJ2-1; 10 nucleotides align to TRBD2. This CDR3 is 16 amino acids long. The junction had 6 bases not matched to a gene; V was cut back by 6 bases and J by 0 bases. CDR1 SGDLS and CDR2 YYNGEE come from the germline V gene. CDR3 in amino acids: CASTGPSGGSYNEQFF. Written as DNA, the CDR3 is TGTGCCAGCACCGGGCCTAGCGGGGGCTCCTACAATGAGCAGTTCTTC.

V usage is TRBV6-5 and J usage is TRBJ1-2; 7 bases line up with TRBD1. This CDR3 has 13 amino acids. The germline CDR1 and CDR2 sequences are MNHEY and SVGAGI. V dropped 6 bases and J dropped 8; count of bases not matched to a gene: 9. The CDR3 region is CASSEDRTTGYTF. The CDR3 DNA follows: TGTGCCAGCAGCGAGGACAGGACAACCGGCTACACCTTC.

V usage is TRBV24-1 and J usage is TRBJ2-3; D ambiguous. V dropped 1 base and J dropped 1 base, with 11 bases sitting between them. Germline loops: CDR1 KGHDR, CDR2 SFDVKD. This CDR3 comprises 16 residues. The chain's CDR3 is CATSDLSITGTDTQYF. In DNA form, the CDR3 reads TGTGCCACCAGTGATTTATCTATCACCGGCACAGATACGCAGTATTTT.

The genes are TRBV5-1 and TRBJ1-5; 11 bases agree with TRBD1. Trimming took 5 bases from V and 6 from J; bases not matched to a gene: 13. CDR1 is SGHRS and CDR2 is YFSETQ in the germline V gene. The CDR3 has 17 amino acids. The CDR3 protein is CASSLTPGQGAGQPQHF. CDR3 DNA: TGCGCCAGCAGTCTTACCCCCGGACAGGGGGCGGGTCAGCCCCAGCATTTT.

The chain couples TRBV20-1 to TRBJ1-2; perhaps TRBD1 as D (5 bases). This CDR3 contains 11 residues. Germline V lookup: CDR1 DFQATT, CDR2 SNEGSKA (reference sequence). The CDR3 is CGGGKGSGYTF. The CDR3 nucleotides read TGCGGGGGAGGGAAGGGAAGTGGCTACACCTTC.

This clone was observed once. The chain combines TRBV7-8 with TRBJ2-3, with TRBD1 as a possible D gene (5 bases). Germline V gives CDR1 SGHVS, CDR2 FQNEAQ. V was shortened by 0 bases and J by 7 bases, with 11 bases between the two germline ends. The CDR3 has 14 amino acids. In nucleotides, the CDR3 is TGTGCCAGCAGCTTAGCGACCAGGGTCAATACGCAGTATTTT. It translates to CASSLATRVNTQYF. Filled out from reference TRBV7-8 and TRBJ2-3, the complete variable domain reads GAGVSQSPRYKVAKRGQDVALRCDPISGHVSLFWYQQALGQGPEFLTYFQNEAQLDKSGLPSDRFFAERPEGSVSTLKIQRTQQEDSAVYLCASSLATRVNTQYFGPGTRLTVL.

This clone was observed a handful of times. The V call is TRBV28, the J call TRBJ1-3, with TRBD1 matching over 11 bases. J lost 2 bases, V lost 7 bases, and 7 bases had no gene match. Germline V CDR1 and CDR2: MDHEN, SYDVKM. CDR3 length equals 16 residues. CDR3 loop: CASIRDRGVTGNTIYF. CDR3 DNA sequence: TGTGCCAGCATTAGGGACAGGGGGGTCACTGGAAACACCATATATTTT.

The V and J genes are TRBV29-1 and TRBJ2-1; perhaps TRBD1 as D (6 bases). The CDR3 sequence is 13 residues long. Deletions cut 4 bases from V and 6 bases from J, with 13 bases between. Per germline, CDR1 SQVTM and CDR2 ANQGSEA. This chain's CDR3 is CSVVRGSGNEQFF. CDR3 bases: TGCAGCGTTGTCAGGGGCTCAGGCAATGAGCAGTTCTTC.

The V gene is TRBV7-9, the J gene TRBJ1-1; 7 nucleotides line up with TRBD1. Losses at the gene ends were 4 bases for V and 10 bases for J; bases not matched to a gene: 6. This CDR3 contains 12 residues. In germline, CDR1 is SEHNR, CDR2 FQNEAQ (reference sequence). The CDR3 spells CASSSGTERAFF. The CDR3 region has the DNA TGTGCCAGCAGCTCCGGGACAGAGAGAGCTTTCTTT.

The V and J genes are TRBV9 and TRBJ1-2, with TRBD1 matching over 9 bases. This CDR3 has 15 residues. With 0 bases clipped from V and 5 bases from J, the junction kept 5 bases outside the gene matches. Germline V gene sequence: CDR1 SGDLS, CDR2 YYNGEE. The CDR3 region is CASSVEGTGLYGYTF. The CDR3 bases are TGTGCCAGCAGCGTAGAGGGGACAGGGTTATATGGCTACACCTTC.

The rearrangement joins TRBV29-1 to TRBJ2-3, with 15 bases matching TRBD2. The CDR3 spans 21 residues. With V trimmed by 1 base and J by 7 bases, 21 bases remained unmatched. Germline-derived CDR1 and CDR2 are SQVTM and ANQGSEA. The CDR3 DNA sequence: TGCAGCGTTGAAGTGACCCCCGGGACTAGCGGGGGGCACGGTCGCACGAATACGCAGTATTTT. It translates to CSVEVTPGTSGGHGRTNTQYF.

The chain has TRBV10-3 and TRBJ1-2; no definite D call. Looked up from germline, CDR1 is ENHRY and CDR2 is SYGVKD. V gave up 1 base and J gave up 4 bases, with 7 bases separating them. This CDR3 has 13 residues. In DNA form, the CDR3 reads TGTGCCATCAGTGAGTACGAACTCTATGGCTACACCTTC. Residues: CAISEYELYGYTF.

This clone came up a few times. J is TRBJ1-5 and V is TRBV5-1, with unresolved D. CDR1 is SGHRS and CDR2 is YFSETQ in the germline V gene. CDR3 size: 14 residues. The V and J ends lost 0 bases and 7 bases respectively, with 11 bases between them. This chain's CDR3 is CASSLVAGGQPQHF. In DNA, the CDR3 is TGCGCCAGCAGCTTGGTGGCGGGTGGACAGCCCCAGCATTTT.

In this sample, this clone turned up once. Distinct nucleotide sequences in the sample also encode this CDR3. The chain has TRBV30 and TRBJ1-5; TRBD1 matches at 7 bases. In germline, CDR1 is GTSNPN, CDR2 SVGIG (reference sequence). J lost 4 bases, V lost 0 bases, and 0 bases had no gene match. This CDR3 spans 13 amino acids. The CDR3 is CAWSVQGNQPQHF. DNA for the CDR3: TGTGCCTGGAGTGTACAGGGGAATCAGCCCCAGCATTTT.

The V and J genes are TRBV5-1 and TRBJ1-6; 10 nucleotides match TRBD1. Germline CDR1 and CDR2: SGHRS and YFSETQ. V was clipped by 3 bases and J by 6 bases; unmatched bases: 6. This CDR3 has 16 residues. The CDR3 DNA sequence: TGCGCCAGCAGCTCCGGACAGGGGGGGACTAATTCACCCCTCCACTTT. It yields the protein CASSSGQGGTNSPLHF.

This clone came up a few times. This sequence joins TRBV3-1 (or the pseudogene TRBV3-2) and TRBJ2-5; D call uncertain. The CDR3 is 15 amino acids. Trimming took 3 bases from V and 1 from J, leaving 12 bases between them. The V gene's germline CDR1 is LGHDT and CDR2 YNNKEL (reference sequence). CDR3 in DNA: TGTGCCAGCAGCCACCTCTCAGCGTCCCAAGAGACCCAGTACTTC. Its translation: CASSHLSASQETQYF.

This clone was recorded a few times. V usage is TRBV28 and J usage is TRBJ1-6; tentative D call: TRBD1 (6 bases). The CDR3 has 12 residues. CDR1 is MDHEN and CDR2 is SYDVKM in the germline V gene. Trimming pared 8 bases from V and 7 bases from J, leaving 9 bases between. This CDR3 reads CASQGSNSPLHF. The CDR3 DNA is TGTGCCAGCCAGGGGTCGAATTCACCCCTCCACTTT.